Here is one T cell receptor (beta chain) with its context. What it binds is not known. This entry is derived from a study of cytotoxic CD8 clonotypes in ibrutinib-treated CLL. As for the study in general: Samples had a mean of around 230,000 productive templates and almost 95,000 productive rearrangements. Study results and limitations: Clonality went up at ibrutinib response and then declined back toward baseline at progression.

This CDR3 is built from 17 residues. Deletions cut 1 base from V and 0 bases from J, with 13 bases between. Germline CDR1 MGHRA, CDR2 YSYEKL. Deep sequencing aimed at 1 in 200,000 to 1 in 1 million T cells' resolution. Data came from immunoSEQ multiplex PCR; TCRdb stores just in-frame clones and leaves some out. The sample has approximately 74,000 clones, 80% seen once; the top ten hold about 8%. The sequenced sample was PBMCs, obtained at disease progression, from a patient treated with ibrutinib. This clonotype originated in a human donor with chronic lymphocytic leukemia. This chain uses TRBV4-1 with TRBJ1-3; D remains ambiguous. The CDR3 loop is CASSQGWLVSSGNTIYF. In DNA form, the CDR3 reads TGCGCCAGCAGCCAAGGGTGGTTAGTGAGCTCTGGAAACACCATATATTTT.